These 5 T cell receptor beta chains were sequenced from one sample in a study of response to subunit inactivated influenza vaccine. TCRdb independently ran MiXCR on the RT-PCR reads; one entry per CDR3 protein. This table holds approximately 530,000 distinct CDR3 sequences, 6.5% to 8% found once. The sample here was PBMCs from blood, taken about 23 months after vaccination. The receptors stem from a man aged 45-69 years who received an inactivated influenza vaccine.

This clonotype was seen only a few times. This chain connects TRBV27 to TRBJ2-1, with 8 bases fitting TRBD1. Germline values: CDR1 MNHEY, CDR2 SMNVEV (reference sequence). Unmatched junction bases numbered 16, after V lost 5 bases and J lost 10 bases. CDR3 length equals 16 residues. The CDR3 DNA reads TGTGCCAGCAGTCGAACCACAGGGGGGCCCCCTCTGGAGCAGTTCTTC. Translating gives CASSRTTGGPPLEQFF.

This clonotype was recorded a few times. This chain connects TRBV20-1 to TRBJ2-5, with D possibly being TRBD1 (6 bases). Per the germline V gene, CDR1 is DFQATT and CDR2 is SNEGSKA (reference sequence). The V and J ends lost 4 bases and 3 bases respectively, with 15 bases between them. This CDR3 region has 14 residues. This CDR3 is CSATDRLGEETQYF. CDR3 DNA sequence: TGCAGTGCTACCGACAGGCTGGGGGAAGAGACCCAGTACTTC.

This clonotype was found many times. The rearrangement links TRBV6-2 or TRBV6-3 to TRBJ2-7; perhaps D is TRBD1 or TRBD2 (5 bases each). This CDR3 has 13 residues. Germline V gene sequence: CDR1 MNHEY, CDR2 SVGEGT. V lost 2 bases to trimming and J lost 2 bases, with 7 bases between them. The CDR3 coding sequence is TGTGCCAGCAGTTACGGGGGACCCTACGAGCAGTACTTC. Translation gives CASSYGGPYEQYF.

The chain couples TRBV7-9 to TRBJ2-1; maybe TRBD2 (5 bases). Looked up from germline, CDR1 is SEHNR and CDR2 is FQNEAQ (reference sequence). The CDR3 sequence is 17 residues long. Trimming cost V 5 bases and J 0 bases, with 17 bases left between them. In nucleotides, the CDR3 is TGTGCCAGCAGCCAGTTTCCTCGGGGTTCCTCCTACAATGAGCAGTTCTTC. It is translated as CASSQFPRGSSYNEQFF.

In this sample, this clonotype turned up many times. The chain uses TRBV10-2 and TRBJ1-4; a possible D gene is TRBD1 (5 bases). This CDR3 is built from 13 residues. Trimming pared 6 bases from V and 8 bases from J, leaving 13 bases between. Germline V gene data show CDR1 as WSHSY and CDR2 as SAAADI. The CDR3, as DNA: TGCGCCAGCAGCGGGGGTTGGTCCGAAAAACTGTTTTTT. This encodes CASSGGWSEKLFF.